The rows below give T cell receptor beta chains drawn from one sample of a study of human T cells and chemical hapten exposure. Using its own MiXCR run on the RACE reads, TCRdb lists one record per CDR3 protein. This table holds roughly 130,000 distinct CDR3 sequences, about 11% found once. This material consisted of whole blood, taken in connection with sensitization to the hapten diphenylcyclopropenone (DPC). These receptors originate from a woman aged 50 to 60 with alopecia areata. Some clones in this sample may be carry-over from other donors' samples. Each CDR3 is given with its conserved first and last residue. A D gene is named only where the DNA matches it firmly. Rows give clone size only sometimes, using once, few, many, or a class for an expanded clone.

abundance	v_gene	j_gene	d_gene	CDR3nt	CDR3aa
few	TRBV29-1	TRBJ1-5	NA	TGCAGCGTTGGACGCGATAGCAATCAGCCCCAGCATTTT	CSVGRDSNQPQHF
few	TRBV29-1	TRBJ2-7	NA	TGCAGCGTTGCCCGCCAGGGCGGAAGCTACGAGCAGTACTTC	CSVARQGGSYEQYF
few	TRBV9	TRBJ1-1	NA	TGTGCCAGCAGCGTAAAACCGAACACTGAAGCTTTCTTT	CASSVKPNTEAFF
many	TRBV29-1	TRBJ2-7	TRBD1	TGCAGCGTTGGTGGACAGGGATACGAGCAGTACTTC	CSVGGQGYEQYF
NA	TRBV7-8	TRBJ2-3	TRBD1	TGTGCCAGCAGCCCGACAGGGGGCCGGGCAGATACGCAGTATTTT	CASSPTGGRADTQYF
many	TRBV20-1	TRBJ2-7	NA	TGCAGTGCTAAAAACAGGGACTACGAGCAGTACTTC	CSAKNRDYEQYF
NA	TRBV20-1	TRBJ1-6	TRBD1	TGCAGTGCTCGCCGGGACAGCGAGAGCTCCTATAATTCACCCCTCCACTTT	CSARRDSESSYNSPLHF
NA	TRBV7-2	TRBJ2-5	NA	TGTGCCAGCAGCTTAAGGGTTGGACCCGAGGGGACCCAGTACTTC	CASSLRVGPEGTQYF
NA	TRBV20-1	TRBJ2-3	TRBD2	TGCAGTGCTAGAGAGGGGCGGGGGGGCAAAGATACGCAGTATTTT	CSAREGRGGKDTQYF
NA	TRBV7-2	TRBJ1-1	NA	TGTGCCAGCACGAGCGGGAGTCTGAACACTGAAGCTTTCTTT	CASTSGSLNTEAFF
few	TRBV12-3/TRBV12-4	TRBJ2-5	NA	TGTGCCAGCAGTTTTTTAGGAGACACGGAGACCCAGTACTTC	CASSFLGDTETQYF
few	TRBV12-3/TRBV12-4	TRBJ2-3	NA	TGTGCCAGCAGTCTAAGACAGGGGAGGGGAGATACGCAGTATTTT	CASSLRQGRGDTQYF
NA	TRBV6-1	TRBJ2-3	TRBD2	TGTGTCAGCAGTGAATTGGCTAGCGGTAGCACAGATACGCAGTATTTT	CVSSELASGSTDTQYF
NA	TRBV29-1	TRBJ1-2	NA	TGCAGCGTTATCGACAGCTCCTATGGCTACACCTTC	CSVIDSSYGYTF
many	TRBV3-1	TRBJ2-2	TRBD2	TGTGCCAGCAGCCTAGGACTAGCCCCCGGGGAGCTGTTTTTT	CASSLGLAPGELFF